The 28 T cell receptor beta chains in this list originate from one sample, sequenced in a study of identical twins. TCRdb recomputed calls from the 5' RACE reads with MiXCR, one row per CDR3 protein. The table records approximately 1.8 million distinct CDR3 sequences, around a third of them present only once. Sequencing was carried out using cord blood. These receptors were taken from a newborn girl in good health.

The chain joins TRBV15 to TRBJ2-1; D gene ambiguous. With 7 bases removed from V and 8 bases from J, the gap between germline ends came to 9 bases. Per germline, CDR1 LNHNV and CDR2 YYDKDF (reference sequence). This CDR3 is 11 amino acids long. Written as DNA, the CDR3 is TGTGCCACCAACCGTTCGGATGAGCAGTTCTTC. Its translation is CATNRSDEQFF.

Here the CDR3 reads CASRESGRDEQFF. CDR3 nucleotides: TGTGCCAGCAGAGAGAGCGGGAGGGATGAGCAGTTCTTC. V is TRBV9 and J is TRBJ2-1; TRBD2 matches 10 bases. The V segment lost 5 bases and the J segment 8 bases; nucleotides outside the gene matches: 4. The CDR3 runs to 13 residues. CDR1 is SGDLS and CDR2 is YYNGEE in the germline V gene.

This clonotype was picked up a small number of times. CDR3 sequence: CASSPDSRDNQPQHF. DNA of the CDR3: TGTGCCAGCAGCCCGGACAGTAGGGATAATCAGCCCCAGCATTTT. J is TRBJ1-5 and V is TRBV21-1; TRBD1 is the table's D call, not checked against the DNA. TRBV21-1 is deemed a pseudogene. This CDR3 region has 15 residues.

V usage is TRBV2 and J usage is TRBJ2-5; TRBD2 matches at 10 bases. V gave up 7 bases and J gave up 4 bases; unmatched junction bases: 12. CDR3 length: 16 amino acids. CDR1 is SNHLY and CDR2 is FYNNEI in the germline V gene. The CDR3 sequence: CASKSSSGGVRETQYF. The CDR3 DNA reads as TGTGCCAGCAAATCTTCTAGCGGGGGTGTAAGAGAGACCCAGTACTTC.

DNA of the CDR3: TGTGCCAGCTCCCCGAGGAGCGGGGTAGTGTATTTT. Translated: CASSPRSGVVYF. The chain recombines TRBV6-5 with TRBJ2-3; 7 nucleotides line up with TRBD2. V lost 8 bases to trimming and J lost 14 bases; unmatched junction nucleotides: 13. The CDR3 is made up of 12 amino acids. Per the germline V gene, CDR1 is MNHEY and CDR2 is SVGAGI.

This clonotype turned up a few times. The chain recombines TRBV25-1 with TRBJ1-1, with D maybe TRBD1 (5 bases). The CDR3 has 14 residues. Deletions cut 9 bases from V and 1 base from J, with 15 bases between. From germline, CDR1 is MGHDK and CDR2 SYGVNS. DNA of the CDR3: TGTGCCAGGGGGCAGGGCCTGTGGAACACTGAAGCTTTCTTT. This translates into CARGQGLWNTEAFF. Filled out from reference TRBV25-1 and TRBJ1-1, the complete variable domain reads EADIYQTPRYLVIGTGKKITLECSQTMGHDKMYWYQQDPGMELHLIHYSYGVNSTEKGDLSSESTVSRIRTEHFPLTLESARPSHTSQYLCARGQGLWNTEAFFGQGTRLTVV.

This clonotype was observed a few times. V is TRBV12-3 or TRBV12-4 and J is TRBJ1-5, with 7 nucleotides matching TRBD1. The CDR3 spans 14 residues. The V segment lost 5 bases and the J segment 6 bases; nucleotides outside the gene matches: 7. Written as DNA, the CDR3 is TGTGCCAGCAGTGAACAGGGGTGGAGTCAGCCCCAGCATTTT. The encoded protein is CASSEQGWSQPQHF.

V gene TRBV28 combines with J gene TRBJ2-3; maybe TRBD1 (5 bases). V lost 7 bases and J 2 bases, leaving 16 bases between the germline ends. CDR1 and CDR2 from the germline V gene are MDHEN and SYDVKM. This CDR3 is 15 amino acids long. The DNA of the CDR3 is TGTGCCAGCAACGCCCCAGGGTTGGCCACAGATACGCAGTATTTT. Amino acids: CASNAPGLATDTQYF.

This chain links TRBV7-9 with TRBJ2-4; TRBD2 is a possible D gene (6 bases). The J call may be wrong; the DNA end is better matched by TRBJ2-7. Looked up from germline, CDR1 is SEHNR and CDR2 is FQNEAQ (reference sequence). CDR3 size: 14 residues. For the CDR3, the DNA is TGTGCCAGCAGCCGGGCGGGGACCGTCTACGAGCAGTACTTC. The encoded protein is CASSRAGTVYEQYF.

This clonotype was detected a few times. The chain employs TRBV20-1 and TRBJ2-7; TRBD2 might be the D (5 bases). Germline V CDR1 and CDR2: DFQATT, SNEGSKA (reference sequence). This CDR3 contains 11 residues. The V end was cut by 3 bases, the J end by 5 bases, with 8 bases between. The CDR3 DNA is TGCAGTGCTAGTCTAGCAGACGAGCAGTACTTC. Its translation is CSASLADEQYF.

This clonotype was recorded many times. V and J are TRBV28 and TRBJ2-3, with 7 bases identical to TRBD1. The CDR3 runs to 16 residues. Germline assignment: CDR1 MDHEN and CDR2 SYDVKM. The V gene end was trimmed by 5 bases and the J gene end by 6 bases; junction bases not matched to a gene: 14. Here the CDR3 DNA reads TGTGCCAGCAGTCCCCGACAGGGTGAAAGGGGGGATACGCAGTATTTT. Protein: CASSPRQGERGDTQYF.

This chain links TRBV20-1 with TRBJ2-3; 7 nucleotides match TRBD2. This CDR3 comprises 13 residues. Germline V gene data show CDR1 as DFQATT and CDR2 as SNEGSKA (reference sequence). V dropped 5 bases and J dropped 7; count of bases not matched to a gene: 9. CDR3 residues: CSAAGTTLNTQYF. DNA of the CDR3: TGCAGTGCTGCCGGGACTACTTTAAATACGCAGTATTTT.

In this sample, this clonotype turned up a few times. The CDR3 reads CASRVSGELFF. As DNA, the CDR3 is TGTGCCAGCAGGGTTTCCGGGGAGCTGTTTTTT. The chain links TRBV2 to TRBJ2-2; D gene unclear. The V gene's germline CDR1 is SNHLY and CDR2 FYNNEI. This CDR3 contains 11 residues. V lost 6 bases, J lost 6 bases, and 5 bases lay in between.

CDR3 in DNA: TGTGCCAGCAGTTCCTCACTGATTCAAGAGACCCAGTACTTC. The encoded protein is CASSSSLIQETQYF. The J gene is TRBJ2-5, the V gene TRBV12-3 or TRBV12-4; D is unclear. The V and J ends lost 4 bases and 2 bases respectively, with 11 bases between them. CDR3 size: 14 residues.

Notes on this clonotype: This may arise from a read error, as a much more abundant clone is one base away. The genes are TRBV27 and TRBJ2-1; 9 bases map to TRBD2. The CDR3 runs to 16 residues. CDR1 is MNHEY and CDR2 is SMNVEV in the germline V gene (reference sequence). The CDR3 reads CANSPIAGVSYNEQFF. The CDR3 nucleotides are TGTGCCAACAGTCCTATAGCGGGGGTCTCCTACAATGAGCAGTTCTTC.

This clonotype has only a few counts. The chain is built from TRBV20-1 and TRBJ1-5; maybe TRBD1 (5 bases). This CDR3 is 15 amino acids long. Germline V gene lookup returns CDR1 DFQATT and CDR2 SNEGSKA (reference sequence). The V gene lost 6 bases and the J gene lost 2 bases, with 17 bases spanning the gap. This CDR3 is CSAYGAGIRNQPQHF. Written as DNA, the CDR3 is TGCAGTGCCTACGGGGCAGGGATTCGCAATCAGCCCCAGCATTTT.

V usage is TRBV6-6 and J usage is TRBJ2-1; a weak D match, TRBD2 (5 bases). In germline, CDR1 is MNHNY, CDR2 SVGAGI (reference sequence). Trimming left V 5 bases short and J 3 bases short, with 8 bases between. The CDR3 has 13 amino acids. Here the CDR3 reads CASSRRSYNEQFF. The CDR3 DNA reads TGTGCCAGCAGTCGGAGGAGCTACAATGAGCAGTTCTTC.

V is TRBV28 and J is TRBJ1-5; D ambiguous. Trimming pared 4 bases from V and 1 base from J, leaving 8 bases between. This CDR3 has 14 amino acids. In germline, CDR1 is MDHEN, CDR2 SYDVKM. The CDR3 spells CASSSQESNQPQHF. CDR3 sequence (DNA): TGTGCCAGCAGTTCTCAGGAGAGCAATCAGCCCCAGCATTTT.

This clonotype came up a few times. CDR3 residues: CSASNVQREIRYEQYF. DNA for the CDR3: TGCAGTGCTAGTAATGTGCAGCGGGAGATCCGGTACGAGCAGTACTTC. The chain recombines TRBV20-1 with TRBJ2-7; 8 bases align to TRBD2. Trimming cost V 3 bases and J 4 bases; bases outside gene matches: 14. CDR3 length: 16 amino acids. From germline, CDR1 is DFQATT and CDR2 SNEGSKA (reference sequence).

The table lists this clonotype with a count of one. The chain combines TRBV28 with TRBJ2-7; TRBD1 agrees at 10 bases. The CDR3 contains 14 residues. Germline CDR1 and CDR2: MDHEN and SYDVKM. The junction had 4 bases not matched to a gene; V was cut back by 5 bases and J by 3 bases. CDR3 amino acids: CASSTTGGVYEQYF. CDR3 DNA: TGTGCCAGCAGTACGACAGGGGGCGTCTACGAGCAGTACTTC.

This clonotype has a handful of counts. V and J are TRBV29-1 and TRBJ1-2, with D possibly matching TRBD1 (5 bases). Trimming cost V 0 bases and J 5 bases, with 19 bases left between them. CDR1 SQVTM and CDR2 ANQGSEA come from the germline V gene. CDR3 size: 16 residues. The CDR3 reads CSVEDRGRRSPYGYTF. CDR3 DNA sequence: TGCAGCGTTGAAGATCGGGGCAGGCGTTCTCCTTATGGCTACACCTTC. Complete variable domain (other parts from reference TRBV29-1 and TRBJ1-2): SAVISQKPSRDICQRGTSLTIQCQVDSQVTMMFWYRQQPGQSLTLIATANQGSEATYESGFVIDKFPISRPNLTFSTLTVSNMSPEDSSIYLCSVEDRGRRSPYGYTFGSGTRLTVV.

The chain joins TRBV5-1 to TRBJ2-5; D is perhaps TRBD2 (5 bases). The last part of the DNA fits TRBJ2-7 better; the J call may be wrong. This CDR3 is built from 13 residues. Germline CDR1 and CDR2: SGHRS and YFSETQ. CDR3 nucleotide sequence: TGCGCCAGCAGCTTGGGGGGAGATGACGAGCAGTACTTC. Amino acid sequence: CASSLGGDDEQYF.

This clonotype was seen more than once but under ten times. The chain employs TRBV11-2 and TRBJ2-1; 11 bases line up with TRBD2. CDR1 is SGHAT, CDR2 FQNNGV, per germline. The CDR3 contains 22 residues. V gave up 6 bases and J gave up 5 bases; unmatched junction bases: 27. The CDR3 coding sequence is TGTGCCAGCAGTCCCATGCAGGGCAGGGCTAGCGGGGGGTCGCTTTACCACAATGAGCAGTTCTTC. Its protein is CASSPMQGRASGGSLYHNEQFF.

CDR3 amino acids: CASAFPGDTQYF. CDR3 sequence (DNA): TGCGCCAGCGCTTTCCCAGGGGATACGCAGTATTTT. The chain employs TRBV5-1 and TRBJ2-3; D possibly corresponds to TRBD1 (5 bases). Trimming cost V 7 bases and J 6 bases, with 12 bases left between them. This CDR3 contains 12 residues. Germline values: CDR1 SGHRS, CDR2 YFSETQ.

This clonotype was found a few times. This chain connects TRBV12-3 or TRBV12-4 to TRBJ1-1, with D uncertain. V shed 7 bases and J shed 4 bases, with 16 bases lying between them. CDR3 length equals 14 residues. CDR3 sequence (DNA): TGTGCCAGCATCCCATTTGAGGGTAGCACTGAAGCTTTCTTT. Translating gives CASIPFEGSTEAFF.

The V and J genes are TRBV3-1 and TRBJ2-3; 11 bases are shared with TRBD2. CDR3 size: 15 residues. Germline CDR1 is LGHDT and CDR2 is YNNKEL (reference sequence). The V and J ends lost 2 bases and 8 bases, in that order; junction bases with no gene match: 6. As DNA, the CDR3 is TGTGCCAGCAGCCAATTTGGGACTAGCGGAGGTACGCAGTATTTT. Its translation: CASSQFGTSGGTQYF.

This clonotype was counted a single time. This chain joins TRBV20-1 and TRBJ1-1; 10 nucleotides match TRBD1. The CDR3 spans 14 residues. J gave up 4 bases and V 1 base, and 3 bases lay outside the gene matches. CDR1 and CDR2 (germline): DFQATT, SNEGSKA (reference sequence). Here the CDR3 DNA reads TGCAGTGCTAGAGCCTGGACAGGGGGCACTGAAGCTTTCTTT. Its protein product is CSARAWTGGTEAFF.

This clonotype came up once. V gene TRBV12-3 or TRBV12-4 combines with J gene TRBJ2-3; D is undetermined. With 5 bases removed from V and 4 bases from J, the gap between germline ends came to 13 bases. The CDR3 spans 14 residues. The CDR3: CASSLPINADTQYF. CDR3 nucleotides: TGTGCCAGCAGTCTGCCCATAAACGCAGATACGCAGTATTTT.